This T cell receptor (beta chain) emerged from a study of T cell clonotyping in hematopoietic cell transplantation. At the level of the study: Recipient samples before transplant were obtained post-cytoreduction. Study results and limitations: CD4 and CD8 repertoire contributions could not be separated without sorting.

Clones were read by immunoSEQ multiplex PCR, and TCRdb kept only the in-frame ones, dropping some. The table records some 36,000 clones, over 85% of them present only once. Stated time point: recipient sample about 28 days before transplant, after cytoreduction. Recipient blood drawn about 28 days pretransplant and days 30, 100, 180 after. On this clone: Its antigen remains unknown.

This TCR was recovered from a man aged 35 to 55 with chronic myeloid leukemia. Some clones in this sample may be carry-over from other donors' samples. The sequenced sample was peripheral blood mononuclear cells, obtained before stem cell transplant.

The CDR3 nucleotides are TGCGCCAGCAGCCAAGATAGACTGAACACTGAAGCTTTCTTT. It specifies CASSQDRLNTEAFF. V usage is TRBV4-3 and J usage is TRBJ1-1; D remains ambiguous. The CDR3 spans 14 residues. CDR1 and CDR2 from the germline V gene are LGHNA and YSLEER. Trimming shortened V by 0 bases and J by 0 bases, and 5 bases separated the two germline ends.